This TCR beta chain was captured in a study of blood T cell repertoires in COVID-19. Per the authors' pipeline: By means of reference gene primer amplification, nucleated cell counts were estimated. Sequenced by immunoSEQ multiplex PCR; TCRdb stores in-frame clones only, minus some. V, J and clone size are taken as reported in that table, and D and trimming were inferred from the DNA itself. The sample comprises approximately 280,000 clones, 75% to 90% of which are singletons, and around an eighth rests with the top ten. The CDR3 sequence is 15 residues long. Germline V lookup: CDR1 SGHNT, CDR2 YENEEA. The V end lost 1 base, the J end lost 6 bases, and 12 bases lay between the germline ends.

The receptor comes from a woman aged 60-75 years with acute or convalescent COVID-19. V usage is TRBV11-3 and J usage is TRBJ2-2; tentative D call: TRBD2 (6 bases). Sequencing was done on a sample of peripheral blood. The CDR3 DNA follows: TGTGCCAGCAGCTTAGCGGGAGAATACGCCGGGGAGCTGTTTTTT. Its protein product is CASSLAGEYAGELFF.